This TCR beta chain appears in the sequencing data of a study of T cells expressing NK-cell markers. The CDR3 consists of 15 residues. The germline CDR1 and CDR2 sequences are MGHRA and YSYEKL. Synthesis of TCR beta cDNA relied on 5'RACE template switching carrying UMIs. TCRdb reworked the 5' RACE reads into one entry per CDR3 protein, no DNA. The table for this sample gives 150,000 or so distinct CDR3 sequences. The clonotype was recovered from a woman aged 18-69 years in good health. The rearrangement joins TRBV4-1 to TRBJ2-3; the TCRdb D gene call, TRBD1, has no DNA to confirm it. The sequenced sample was blood T cells: a sorted CD56 or NKG2C T cell subset, CD4+ or CD8+ T cells, or bulk PBMC T cells (not recorded which). The CDR3 here is CASSQESLPGPPQYF.